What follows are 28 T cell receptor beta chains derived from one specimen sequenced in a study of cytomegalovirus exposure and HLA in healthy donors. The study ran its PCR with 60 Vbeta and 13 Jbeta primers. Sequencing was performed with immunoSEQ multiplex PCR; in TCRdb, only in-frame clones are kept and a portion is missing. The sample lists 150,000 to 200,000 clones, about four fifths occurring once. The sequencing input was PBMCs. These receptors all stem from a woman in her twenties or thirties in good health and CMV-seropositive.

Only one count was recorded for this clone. CDR3 region: CASSIGLNNEKLFF. For the CDR3, the DNA is TGTGCCAGCAGCATTGGACTCAATAATGAAAAACTGTTTTTT. This chain links TRBV21-1 with TRBJ1-4. TRBV21-1 is annotated as a pseudogene. The CDR3 loop spans 14 amino acids.

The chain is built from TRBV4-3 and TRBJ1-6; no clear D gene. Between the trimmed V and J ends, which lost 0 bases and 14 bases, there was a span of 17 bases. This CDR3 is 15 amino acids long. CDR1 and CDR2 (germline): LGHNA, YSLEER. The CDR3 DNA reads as TGCGCCAGCAGCCAAGATATATGGAGGGCTGACACCCTCCACTTT. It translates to CASSQDIWRADTLHF.

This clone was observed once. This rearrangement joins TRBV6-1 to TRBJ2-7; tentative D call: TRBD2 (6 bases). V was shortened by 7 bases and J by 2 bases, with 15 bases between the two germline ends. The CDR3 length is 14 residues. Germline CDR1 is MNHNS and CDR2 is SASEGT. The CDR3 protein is CASTREDWPYEQYF. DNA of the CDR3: TGTGCCAGCACAAGGGAGGACTGGCCCTACGAGCAGTACTTC.

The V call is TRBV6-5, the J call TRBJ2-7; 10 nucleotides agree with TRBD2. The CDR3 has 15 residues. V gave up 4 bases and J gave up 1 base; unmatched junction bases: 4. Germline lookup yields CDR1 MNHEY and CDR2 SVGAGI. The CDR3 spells CASSSHSGGSYEQYF. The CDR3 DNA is TGTGCCAGCAGTTCACATAGCGGGGGGTCCTACGAGCAGTACTTC.

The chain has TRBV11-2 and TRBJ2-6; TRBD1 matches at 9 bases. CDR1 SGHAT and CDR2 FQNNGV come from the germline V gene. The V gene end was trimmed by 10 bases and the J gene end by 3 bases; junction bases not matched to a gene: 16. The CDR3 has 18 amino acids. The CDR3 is CATPRGYGTGYGANVLTF. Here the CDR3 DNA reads TGTGCCACCCCGAGAGGATACGGGACAGGGTATGGGGCCAACGTCCTGACTTTC.

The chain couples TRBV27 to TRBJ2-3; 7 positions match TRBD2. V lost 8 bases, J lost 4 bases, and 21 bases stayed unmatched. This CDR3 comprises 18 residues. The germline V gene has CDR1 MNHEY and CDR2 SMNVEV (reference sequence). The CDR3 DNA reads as TGTGCCAGCGGCGGACTAGTGAGCTTTCTTCGAGGTCCAGATACGCAGTATTTT. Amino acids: CASGGLVSFLRGPDTQYF.

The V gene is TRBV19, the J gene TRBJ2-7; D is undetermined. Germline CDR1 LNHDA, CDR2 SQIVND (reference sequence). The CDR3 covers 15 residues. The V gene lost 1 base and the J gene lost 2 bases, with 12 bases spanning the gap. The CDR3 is CASSIAPGKTYEQYF. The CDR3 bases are TGTGCCAGTAGTATAGCGCCAGGTAAAACCTACGAGCAGTACTTC.

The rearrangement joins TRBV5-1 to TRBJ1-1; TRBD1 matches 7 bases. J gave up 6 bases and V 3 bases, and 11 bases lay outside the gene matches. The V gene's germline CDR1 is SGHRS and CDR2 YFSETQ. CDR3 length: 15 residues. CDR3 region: CASSSRTGAFAEAFF. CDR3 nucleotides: TGCGCCAGCAGCTCTAGGACAGGTGCGTTTGCTGAAGCTTTCTTT.

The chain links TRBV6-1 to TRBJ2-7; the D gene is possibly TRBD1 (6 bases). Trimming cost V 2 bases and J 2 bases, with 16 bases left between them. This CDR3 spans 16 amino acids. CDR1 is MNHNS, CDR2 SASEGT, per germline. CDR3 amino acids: CASSEQHREFPYEQYF. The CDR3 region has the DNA TGTGCCAGCAGTGAACAGCACAGGGAGTTCCCCTACGAGCAGTACTTC.

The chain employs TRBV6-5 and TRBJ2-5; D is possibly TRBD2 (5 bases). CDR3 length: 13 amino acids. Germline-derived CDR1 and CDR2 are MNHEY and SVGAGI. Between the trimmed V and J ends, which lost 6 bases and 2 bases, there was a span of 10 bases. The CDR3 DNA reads TGTGCCAGCAGCCAACGACTACAAGAGACCCAGTACTTC. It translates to CASSQRLQETQYF.

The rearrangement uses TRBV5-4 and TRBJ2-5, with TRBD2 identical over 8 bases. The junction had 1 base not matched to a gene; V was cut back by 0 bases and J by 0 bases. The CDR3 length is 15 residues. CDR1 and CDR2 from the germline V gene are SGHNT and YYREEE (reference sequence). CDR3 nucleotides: TGTGCCAGCAGCTTGGCTAGCGGGTACCAAGAGACCCAGTACTTC. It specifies CASSLASGYQETQYF.

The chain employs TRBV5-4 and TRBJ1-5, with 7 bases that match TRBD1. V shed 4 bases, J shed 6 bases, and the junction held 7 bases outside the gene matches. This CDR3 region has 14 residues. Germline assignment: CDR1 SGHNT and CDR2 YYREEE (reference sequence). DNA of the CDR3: TGTGCCAGCAGCCTACAGGGGTCGGGTCAGCCCCAGCATTTT. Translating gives CASSLQGSGQPQHF.

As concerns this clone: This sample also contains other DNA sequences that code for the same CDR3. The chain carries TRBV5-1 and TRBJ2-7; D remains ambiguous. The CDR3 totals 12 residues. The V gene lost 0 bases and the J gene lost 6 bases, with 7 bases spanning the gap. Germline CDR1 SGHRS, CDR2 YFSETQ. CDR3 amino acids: CASSLGSGEQYF. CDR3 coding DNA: TGCGCCAGCAGCTTGGGATCGGGCGAGCAGTACTTC.

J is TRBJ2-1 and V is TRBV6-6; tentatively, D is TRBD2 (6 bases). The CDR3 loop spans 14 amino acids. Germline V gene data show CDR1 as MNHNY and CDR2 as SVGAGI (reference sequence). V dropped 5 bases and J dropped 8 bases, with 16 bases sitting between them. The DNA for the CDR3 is TGTGCCAGCAGTCAAGGGGACTTTCACGATGAGCAGTTCTTC. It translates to CASSQGDFHDEQFF.

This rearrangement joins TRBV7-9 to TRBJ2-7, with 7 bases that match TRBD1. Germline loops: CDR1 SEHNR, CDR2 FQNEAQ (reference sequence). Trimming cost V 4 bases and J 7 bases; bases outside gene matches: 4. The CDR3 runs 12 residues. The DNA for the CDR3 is TGTGCCAGCAGCTCGGACAGGCTTGAGCAGTACTTC. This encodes CASSSDRLEQYF. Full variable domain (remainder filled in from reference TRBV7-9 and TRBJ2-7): DTGVSQNPRHKITKRGQNVTFRCDPISEHNRLYWYRQTLGQGPEFLTYFQNEAQLEKSRLLSDRFSAERPKGSFSTLEIQRTEQGDSAMYLCASSSDRLEQYFGPGTRLTVT.

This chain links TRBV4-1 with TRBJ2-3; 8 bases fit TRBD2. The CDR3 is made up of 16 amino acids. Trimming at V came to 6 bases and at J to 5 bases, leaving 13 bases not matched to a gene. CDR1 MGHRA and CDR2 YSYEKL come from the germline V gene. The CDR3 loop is CASSLTLAGRGDTQYF. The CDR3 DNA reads TGCGCCAGCAGTCTAACTTTAGCGGGAAGGGGAGATACGCAGTATTTT.

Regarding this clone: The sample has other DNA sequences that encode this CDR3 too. Here the CDR3 reads CASSDGGNSPLHF. DNA of the CDR3: TGCGCCAGCAGTGATGGCGGGAATTCACCCCTCCACTTT. V usage is TRBV10-1 and J usage is TRBJ1-6; D gene uncertain. The CDR3 loop spans 13 amino acids. Germline assignment: CDR1 WNHNN and CDR2 SYGVQD (reference sequence). V lost 3 bases, J lost 7 bases, and 7 bases lay in between.

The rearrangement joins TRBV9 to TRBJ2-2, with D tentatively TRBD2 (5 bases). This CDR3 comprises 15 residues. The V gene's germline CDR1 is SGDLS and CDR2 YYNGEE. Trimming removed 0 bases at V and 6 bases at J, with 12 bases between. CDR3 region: CASSVAESSAGELFF. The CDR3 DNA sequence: TGTGCCAGCAGCGTAGCTGAAAGTAGCGCCGGGGAGCTGTTTTTT.

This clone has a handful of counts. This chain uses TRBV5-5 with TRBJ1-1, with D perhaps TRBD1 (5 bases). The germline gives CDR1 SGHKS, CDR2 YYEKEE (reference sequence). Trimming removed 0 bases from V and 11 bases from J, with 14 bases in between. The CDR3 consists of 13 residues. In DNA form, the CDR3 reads TGTGCCAGCAGCTTGGTTGGGTTGAAGGGGGCTTTCTTT. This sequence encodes CASSLVGLKGAFF.

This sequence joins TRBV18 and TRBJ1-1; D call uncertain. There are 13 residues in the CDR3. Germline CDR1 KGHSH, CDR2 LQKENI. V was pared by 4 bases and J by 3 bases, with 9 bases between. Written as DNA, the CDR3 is TGTGCCAGCTCACTTCGCCGGGACACTGAAGCTTTCTTT. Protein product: CASSLRRDTEAFF. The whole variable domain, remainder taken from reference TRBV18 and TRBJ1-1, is NAGVMQNPRHLVRRRGQEARLRCSPMKGHSHVYWYRQLPEEGLKFMVYLQKENIIDESGMPKERFSAEFPKEGPSILRIQQVVRGDSAAYFCASSLRRDTEAFFGQGTRLTVV.

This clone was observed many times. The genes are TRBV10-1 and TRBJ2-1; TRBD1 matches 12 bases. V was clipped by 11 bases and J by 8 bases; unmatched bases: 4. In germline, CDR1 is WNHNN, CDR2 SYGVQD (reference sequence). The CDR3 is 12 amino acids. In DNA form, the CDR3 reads TGCGCCGGCGGGACAGGGGGCGATGAGCAGTTCTTC. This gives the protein CAGGTGGDEQFF.

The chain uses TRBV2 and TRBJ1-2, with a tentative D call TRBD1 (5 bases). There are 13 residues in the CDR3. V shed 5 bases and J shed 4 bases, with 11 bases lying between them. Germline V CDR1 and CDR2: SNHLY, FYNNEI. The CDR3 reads CASSQTAFYGYTF. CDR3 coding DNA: TGTGCCAGCAGTCAGACAGCCTTCTATGGCTACACCTTC.

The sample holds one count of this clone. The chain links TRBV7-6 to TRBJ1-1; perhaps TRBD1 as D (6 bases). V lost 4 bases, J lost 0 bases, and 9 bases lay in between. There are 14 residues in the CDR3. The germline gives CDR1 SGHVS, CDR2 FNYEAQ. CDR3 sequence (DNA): TGTGCCAGCAGCTCGGACAGCATGAACACTGAAGCTTTCTTT. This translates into CASSSDSMNTEAFF.

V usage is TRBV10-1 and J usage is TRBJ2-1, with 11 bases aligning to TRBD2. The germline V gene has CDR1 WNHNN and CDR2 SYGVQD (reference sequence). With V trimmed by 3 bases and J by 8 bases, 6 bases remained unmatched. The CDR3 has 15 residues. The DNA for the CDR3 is TGCGCCAGCAGTGAAAAACTAGCGGGGGCGGATGAGCAGTTCTTC. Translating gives CASSEKLAGADEQFF.

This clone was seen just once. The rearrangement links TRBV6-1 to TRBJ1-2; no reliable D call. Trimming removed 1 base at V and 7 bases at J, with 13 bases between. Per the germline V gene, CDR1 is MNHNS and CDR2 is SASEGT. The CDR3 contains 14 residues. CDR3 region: CASSEGSLPGGYTF. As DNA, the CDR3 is TGTGCCAGCAGTGAAGGTTCTTTGCCCGGTGGCTACACCTTC.

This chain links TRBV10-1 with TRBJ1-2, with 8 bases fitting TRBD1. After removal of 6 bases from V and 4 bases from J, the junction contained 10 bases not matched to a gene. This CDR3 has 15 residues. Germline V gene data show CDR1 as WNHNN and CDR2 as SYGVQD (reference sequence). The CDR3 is CASSGQQGDTYGYTF. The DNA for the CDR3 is TGCGCCAGCAGCGGACAACAGGGGGACACCTATGGCTACACCTTC.

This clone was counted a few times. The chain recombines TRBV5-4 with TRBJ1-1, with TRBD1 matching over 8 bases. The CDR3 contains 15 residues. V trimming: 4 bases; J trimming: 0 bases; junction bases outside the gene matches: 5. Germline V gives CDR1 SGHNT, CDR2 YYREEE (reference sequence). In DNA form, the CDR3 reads TGTGCCAGCAGCGACCAGGGGGCATTGAACACTGAAGCTTTCTTT. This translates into CASSDQGALNTEAFF.

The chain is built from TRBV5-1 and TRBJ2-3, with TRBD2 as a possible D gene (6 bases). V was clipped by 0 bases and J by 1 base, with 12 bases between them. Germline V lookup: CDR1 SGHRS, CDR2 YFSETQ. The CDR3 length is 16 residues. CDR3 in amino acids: CASSLGAGGGTDTQYF. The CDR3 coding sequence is TGCGCCAGCAGCTTGGGGGCCGGAGGGGGCACAGATACGCAGTATTTT.